Presented here are 18 T cell receptor beta chains from one specimen sequenced in a study of T cells in Graves' hyperthyroidism and ophthalmopathy. Authors of the study amplified TCR beta CDR3 regions from RNA transcripts. Researchers ran a first-round RT-PCR on the TCR CDR3 using the HTBI primer set. TCRdb recomputed calls from the multiplex PCR reads with MiXCR, one row per CDR3 protein. The data hold a few hundred thousand distinct CDR3 sequences, with around a sixth observed a single time. The sample comprised blood. These receptors were taken from a man younger than 35 with Graves' ophthalmopathy.

With respect to this clonotype: A much larger clone differs by one base, so this may be a read error. This rearrangement joins TRBV7-2 to TRBJ1-2; weak D call: TRBD1 (6 bases). The CDR3 is made up of 14 amino acids. Germline V gene lookup returns CDR1 SGHTA and CDR2 FQGNSA. Trimming removed 5 bases from V and 8 bases from J, with 18 bases in between. As DNA, the CDR3 is TGTGCCAGCAGCGCCGGCAGGGGAGTGGAGGGCTACACCTTC. This codes for CASSAGRGVEGYTF.

This clonotype was recorded at least ten times. This chain uses TRBV11-1 with TRBJ2-1; 8 bases match TRBD1. V lost 6 bases to trimming and J lost 6 bases; unmatched junction nucleotides: 13. This CDR3 spans 16 amino acids. The germline CDR1 and CDR2 sequences are SGHAT and FQDESV (reference sequence). CDR3 protein: CASSPPRTGFANEQFF. DNA of the CDR3: TGTGCCAGCAGTCCACCTAGGACAGGGTTCGCCAATGAGCAGTTCTTC. Using reference TRBV11-1 and TRBJ2-1 for the parts outside the CDR3, the full variable domain is EAEVAQSPRYKITEKSQAVAFWCDPISGHATLYWYRQILGQGPELLVQFQDESVVDDSQLPKDRFSAERLKGVDSTLKIQPAELGDSAMYLCASSPPRTGFANEQFFGPGTRLTVL.

This clonotype was recorded many times. This rearrangement joins TRBV11-2 to TRBJ1-3; TRBD1 aligns across 7 bases. The germline V gene has CDR1 SGHAT and CDR2 FQNNGV. The CDR3 is 13 amino acids. V lost 5 bases and J lost 6; bases outside the gene matches: 4. CDR3 in amino acids: CASSTDRVNTIYF. DNA of the CDR3: TGTGCCAGCAGCACCGACAGGGTAAACACCATATATTTT.

Ten or more counts support this clonotype. The chain combines TRBV12-3 or TRBV12-4 with TRBJ2-3; D is unclear. V was trimmed by 6 bases and J by 2 bases, leaving 3 bases between them. The CDR3 length is 11 residues. Written as DNA, the CDR3 is TGTGCCAGCAGCTCCACAGATACGCAGTATTTT. Its translation: CASSSTDTQYF.

The J gene is TRBJ1-3, the V gene TRBV27; D is uncertain. CDR1 is MNHEY, CDR2 SMNVEV, per germline (reference sequence). This CDR3 region has 16 residues. The V gene lost 0 bases and the J gene lost 0 bases, with 9 bases spanning the gap. The CDR3 region has the DNA TGTGCCAGCAGTTTATCGCTCTTGGACTCTGGAAACACCATATATTTT. Translating it yields CASSLSLLDSGNTIYF.

With regard to this clonotype: A read error is possible here, since a much larger clone lies one base away. The chain employs TRBV10-2 and TRBJ1-1; D perhaps matches TRBD1 (6 bases). The CDR3 spans 16 residues. Germline CDR1 WSHSY, CDR2 SAAADI. Trimming removed 10 bases from V and 1 base from J, with 22 bases in between. The chain's CDR3 is CATLIEPEQGNTEAFF. DNA for the CDR3: TGCGCCACCCTCATCGAACCGGAACAGGGGAACACTGAAGCTTTCTTT.

The CDR3 DNA reads TGTGCCAGCTCCGGGACAGGGGTCGGCGAGCAGTACTTC. It is translated as CASSGTGVGEQYF. The rearrangement joins TRBV28 to TRBJ2-7; 10 nucleotides match TRBD1. The V segment lost 8 bases and the J segment 6 bases; nucleotides outside the gene matches: 7. CDR1 is MDHEN, CDR2 SYDVKM, per germline. This CDR3 is built from 13 residues. Supplemented by reference TRBV28 and TRBJ2-7, the full variable domain reads DVKVTQSSRYLVKRTGEKVFLECVQDMDHENMFWYRQDPGLGLRLIYFSYDVKMKEKGDIPEGYSVSREKKERFSLILESASTNQTSMYLCASSGTGVGEQYFGPGTRLTVT.

The J gene is TRBJ2-1, the V gene TRBV7-3; D might be TRBD1 (6 bases). The CDR3 covers 14 residues. Trimming took off 0 bases at V and 3 bases at J, with 6 bases between the two ends. Germline CDR1 reads SGHTA; CDR2 reads FQGTGA. The CDR3: CASSLTGHYNEQFF. The CDR3 DNA reads as TGTGCCAGCAGCTTAACGGGACACTACAATGAGCAGTTCTTC. Full variable domain (outside the CDR3, taken from reference TRBV7-3 and TRBJ2-1): GAGVSQTPSNKVTEKGKYVELRCDPISGHTALYWYRQSLGQGPEFLIYFQGTGAADDSGLPNDRFFAVRPEGSVSTLKIQRTERGDSAVYLCASSLTGHYNEQFFGPGTRLTVL.

The rearrangement uses TRBV11-2 and TRBJ1-6; TRBD1 aligns across 12 bases. The V gene's germline CDR1 is SGHAT and CDR2 FQNNGV. The trim removed 3 bases at V and 2 bases at J, leaving 2 bases unmatched. The CDR3 contains 17 residues. CDR3 sequence reads: CASSFGTGGTYNSPLHF. As DNA, the CDR3 is TGTGCCAGCAGCTTTGGGACAGGGGGCACCTATAATTCACCCCTCCACTTT.

This clonotype was picked up many times. V and J are TRBV29-1 and TRBJ1-1; D call uncertain. V lost 2 bases to trimming and J lost 5 bases, with 12 bases between them. The CDR3 runs 13 residues. The germline gives CDR1 SQVTM, CDR2 ANQGSEA. The chain's CDR3 is CSVESEAWTEAFF. The CDR3 DNA is TGCAGCGTTGAATCGGAGGCGTGGACTGAAGCTTTCTTT. Full variable domain (outside the CDR3, taken from reference TRBV29-1 and TRBJ1-1): SAVISQKPSRDICQRGTSLTIQCQVDSQVTMMFWYRQQPGQSLTLIATANQGSEATYESGFVIDKFPISRPNLTFSTLTVSNMSPEDSSIYLCSVESEAWTEAFFGQGTRLTVV.

V usage is TRBV12-3 or TRBV12-4 and J usage is TRBJ2-1; D is unresolved. CDR3 length: 14 residues. V lost 7 bases and J 0 bases, leaving 10 bases between the germline ends. The CDR3 loop is CASIPGPSYNEQFF. The CDR3, as DNA: TGTGCCAGCATCCCGGGCCCCTCCTACAATGAGCAGTTCTTC.

This clonotype was recorded at least ten times. DNA for the CDR3: TGTGCCAGCAGTTTAGCCCCACAGGGGGAGGTCTATGGCTACACCTTC. Translated, it gives CASSLAPQGEVYGYTF. V is TRBV12-3 or TRBV12-4 and J is TRBJ1-2; 8 bases agree with TRBD1. Trimming at V came to 0 bases and at J to 4 bases, leaving 7 bases not matched to a gene. The CDR3 is 16 amino acids.

The V call is TRBV18, the J call TRBJ2-5; D is perhaps TRBD2 (6 bases). V lost 6 bases and J lost 2, with 10 bases in between. The CDR3 consists of 13 residues. The germline gives CDR1 KGHSH, CDR2 LQKENI. The CDR3, as DNA: TGTGCCAGCTCGGATGGGGGGCAAGAGACCCAGTACTTC. Residues: CASSDGGQETQYF.

The chain carries TRBV12-3 or TRBV12-4 and TRBJ2-1; TRBD2 might be the D (5 bases). This CDR3 is built from 15 residues. V was trimmed by 7 bases and J by 0 bases, leaving 13 bases between them. The CDR3 nucleotides read TGTGCCAGCAATGGCGGGCCCAGCTCCTACAATGAGCAGTTCTTC. Protein sequence: CASNGGPSSYNEQFF.

The table lists this clonotype with a few counts. V is TRBV7-9 and J is TRBJ2-6; the match to TRBD1 covers 9 bases. The CDR3 spans 16 residues. Germline V gene data show CDR1 as SEHNR and CDR2 as FQNEAQ (reference sequence). The ends lost 4 bases at V and 2 bases at J; junction bases unmatched: 3. In DNA, the CDR3 is TGTGCCAGCAGCTACCGGGACAGGGCTGGGGCCAACGTCCTGACTTTC. Its protein product is CASSYRDRAGANVLTF.

This rearrangement joins TRBV6-1 to TRBJ2-7; unclear D gene. The CDR3 runs to 16 residues. Germline V lookup: CDR1 MNHNS, CDR2 SASEGT. Trimming took 7 bases from V and 2 from J, leaving 21 bases between them. The CDR3: CASNPGGISTTYEQYF. The CDR3 DNA sequence: TGTGCCAGCAACCCAGGTGGAATTTCCACCACCTACGAGCAGTACTTC.

The V and J genes are TRBV5-1 and TRBJ1-1; 8 nucleotides align to TRBD1. Germline V CDR1 and CDR2: SGHRS, YFSETQ. V shed 6 bases, J shed 1 base, and the junction held 8 bases outside the gene matches. The CDR3 covers 15 residues. CDR3 in DNA: TGCGCCAGCAAAGGAGCCGGGACAGGGAACACTGAAGCTTTCTTT. This encodes CASKGAGTGNTEAFF.

This clonotype showed up just a few times. The gene calls are TRBV9 and TRBJ2-5; 9 nucleotides align to TRBD1. The V gene's germline CDR1 is SGDLS and CDR2 YYNGEE. The CDR3 covers 15 residues. J was trimmed by 5 bases and V by 0 bases; bases with no gene match: 5. The CDR3, as DNA: TGTGCCAGCAGCGTAGGGACAGGGGCCATCGAGACCCAGTACTTC. It encodes CASSVGTGAIETQYF. Full variable domain (remainder filled in from reference TRBV9 and TRBJ2-5): DSGVTQTPKHLITATGQRVTLRCSPRSGDLSVYWYQQSLDQGLQFLIQYYNGEERAKGNILERFSAQQFPDLHSELNLSSLELGDSALYFCASSVGTGAIETQYFGPGTRLLVL.